This TCR beta chain came from a study of metastatic and nonmetastatic thyroid tumors. Background on the study: Repertoires from blood and tumor or nodule tissue of malignant and benign thyroid patients were compared. Study results and limitations: It was reportedly found that TCR beta diversity was significantly higher in malignant thyroid tumors than in benign nodules, a difference seen in both blood and tumor samples.

This clone occurred many times. Its matching antigen is unknown. Patients were all untreated before their thyroid surgery. In the authors' methods: What underpinned the distant-metastasis classifier for papillary thyroid cancer was the set of CDR3 differences across clinicopathological groups. TCRdb re-analyzed the PCR reads through MiXCR. These V and J calls derive from TCRdb rather than the authors' analysis. The data show tens of thousands of clones, about 12% seen once. With V trimmed by 8 bases and J by 3 bases, 8 bases remained unmatched. CDR1 and CDR2 (germline): LGHDT, YNNKEL (reference sequence). The CDR3 loop spans 14 amino acids.

The chain is built from TRBV3-1 and TRBJ2-3; TRBD1 aligns across 7 bases. The receptor comes from a female donor with papillary thyroid cancer or a benign thyroid nodule (not recorded which). Some clones in this sample may be carry-over from other donors' samples. The material sequenced was tumor tissue. CDR3 loop: CASSGTEITDTQYF. DNA of the CDR3: TGTGCCAGCTCCGGGACAGAGATAACAGATACGCAGTATTTT.